In its sample, the clone carrying this T cell receptor (beta chain) was seen once. This CDR3 spans 14 amino acids. Trimming cost V 5 bases and J 4 bases, with 14 bases left between them. Germline CDR1 is SGHVS and CDR2 is FQNEAQ. Selected positively for CCR7 and CD45RO-negative, naive CD8 cells excluded terminally differentiated effector memory CD45RA+ cells. The entry originates in a study of shared clonotypes between healthy human individuals. The protocol was immunoSEQ multiplex PCR, while the TCRdb copy is restricted to in-frame clones and leaves out a portion. The top ten hold 1.5% to 2% of the sample, which has approximately 1.9 million clones, roughly 93% seen once.

This TCR came from a man aged 18 to 30 in good health. Some clones in this sample may be carry-over from other donors' samples. The chain links TRBV7-8 to TRBJ1-2; D unclear. What was sequenced was naive CD8+ T cells from PBMCs. CDR3: CASSPSESLYGYTF. The DNA for the CDR3 is TGTGCCAGCAGCCCTTCAGAGAGCCTCTATGGCTACACCTTC.